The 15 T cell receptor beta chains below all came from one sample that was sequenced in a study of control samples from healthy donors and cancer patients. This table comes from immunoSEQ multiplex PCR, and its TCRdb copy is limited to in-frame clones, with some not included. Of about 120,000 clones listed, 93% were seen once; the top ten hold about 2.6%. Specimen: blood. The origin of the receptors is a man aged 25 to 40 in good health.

Here the CDR3 DNA reads TGTGCCAGCAGCCCCCAGGGGGGGAATAATTCACCCCTCCACTTT. As protein: CASSPQGGNNSPLHF. The gene calls are TRBV4-2 and TRBJ1-6; TRBD1 agrees at 7 bases. The CDR3 runs to 15 residues. The V gene end was trimmed by 4 bases and the J gene end by 5 bases; junction bases not matched to a gene: 5. Germline CDR1 is LGHNA and CDR2 is YNFKEQ.

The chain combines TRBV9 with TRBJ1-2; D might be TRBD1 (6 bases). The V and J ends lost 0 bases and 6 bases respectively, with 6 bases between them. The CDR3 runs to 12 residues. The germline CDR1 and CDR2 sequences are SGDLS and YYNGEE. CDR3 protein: CASSVEGDGYTF. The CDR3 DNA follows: TGTGCCAGCAGCGTAGAGGGGGATGGCTACACCTTC.

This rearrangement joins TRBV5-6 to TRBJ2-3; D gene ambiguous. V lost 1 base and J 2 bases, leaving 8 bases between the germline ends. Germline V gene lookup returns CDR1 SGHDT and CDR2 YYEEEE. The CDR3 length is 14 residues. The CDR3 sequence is CASSLRASTDTQYF. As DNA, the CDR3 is TGTGCCAGCAGCTTGAGGGCCTCCACAGATACGCAGTATTTT.

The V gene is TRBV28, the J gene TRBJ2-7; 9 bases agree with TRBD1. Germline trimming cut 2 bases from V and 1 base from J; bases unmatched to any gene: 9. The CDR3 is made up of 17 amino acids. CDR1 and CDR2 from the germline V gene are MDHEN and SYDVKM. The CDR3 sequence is CASSLSTRTGASYEQYF. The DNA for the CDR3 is TGTGCCAGCAGTTTAAGTACCAGGACAGGGGCATCCTACGAGCAGTACTTC. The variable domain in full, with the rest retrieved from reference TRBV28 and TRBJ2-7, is DVKVTQSSRYLVKRTGEKVFLECVQDMDHENMFWYRQDPGLGLRLIYFSYDVKMKEKGDIPEGYSVSREKKERFSLILESASTNQTSMYLCASSLSTRTGASYEQYFGPGTRLTVT.

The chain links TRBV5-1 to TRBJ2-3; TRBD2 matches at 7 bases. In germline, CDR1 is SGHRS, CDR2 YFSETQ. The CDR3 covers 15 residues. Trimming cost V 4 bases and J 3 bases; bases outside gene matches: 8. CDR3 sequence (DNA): TGCGCCAGCAGCCGGCTAGCGCGGGGGACAGATACGCAGTATTTT. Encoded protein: CASSRLARGTDTQYF.

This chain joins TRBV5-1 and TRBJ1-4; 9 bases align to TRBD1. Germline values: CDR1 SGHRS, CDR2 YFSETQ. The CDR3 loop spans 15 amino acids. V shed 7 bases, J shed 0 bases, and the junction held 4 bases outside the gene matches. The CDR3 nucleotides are TGCGCCAGCGGGTGGACAGGGGCAACTAATGAAAAACTGTTTTTT. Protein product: CASGWTGATNEKLFF.

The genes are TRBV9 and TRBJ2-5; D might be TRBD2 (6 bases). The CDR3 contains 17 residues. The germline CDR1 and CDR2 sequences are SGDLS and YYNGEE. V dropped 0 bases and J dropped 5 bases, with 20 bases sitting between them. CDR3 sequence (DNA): TGTGCCAGCAGCGTAGGCGAAGGCTGGAGGGGTTCGGAGACCCAGTACTTC. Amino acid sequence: CASSVGEGWRGSETQYF. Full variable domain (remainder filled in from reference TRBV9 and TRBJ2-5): DSGVTQTPKHLITATGQRVTLRCSPRSGDLSVYWYQQSLDQGLQFLIQYYNGEERAKGNILERFSAQQFPDLHSELNLSSLELGDSALYFCASSVGEGWRGSETQYFGPGTRLLVL.

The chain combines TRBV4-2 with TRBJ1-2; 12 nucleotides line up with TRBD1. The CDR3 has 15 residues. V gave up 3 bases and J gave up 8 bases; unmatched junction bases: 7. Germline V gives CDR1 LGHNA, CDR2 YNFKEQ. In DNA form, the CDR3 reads TGTGCCAGCAGCCATACTCCGGGACAGGGGGCCGGCTACACCTTC. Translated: CASSHTPGQGAGYTF.

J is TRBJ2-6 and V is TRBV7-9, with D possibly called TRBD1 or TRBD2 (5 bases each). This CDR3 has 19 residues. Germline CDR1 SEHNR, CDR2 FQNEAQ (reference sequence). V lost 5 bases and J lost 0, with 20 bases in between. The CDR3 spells CASSPGTLGFVSGANVLTF. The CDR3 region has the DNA TGTGCCAGCAGCCCGGGGACCCTAGGGTTTGTCTCTGGGGCCAACGTCCTGACTTTC.

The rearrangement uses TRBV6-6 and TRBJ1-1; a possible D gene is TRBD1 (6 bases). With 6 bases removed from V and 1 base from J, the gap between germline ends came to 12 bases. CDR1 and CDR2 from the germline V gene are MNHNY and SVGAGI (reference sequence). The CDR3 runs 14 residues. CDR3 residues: CASSPRGGNTEAFF. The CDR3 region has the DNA TGTGCCAGCAGCCCCCGAGGGGGGAACACTGAAGCTTTCTTT.

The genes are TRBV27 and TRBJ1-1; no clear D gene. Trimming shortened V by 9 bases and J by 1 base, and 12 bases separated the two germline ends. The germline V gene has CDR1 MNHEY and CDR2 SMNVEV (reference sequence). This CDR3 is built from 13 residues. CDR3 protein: CASSRVGNTEAFF. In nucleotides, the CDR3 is TGTGCCAGTTCTAGGGTGGGGAACACTGAAGCTTTCTTT.

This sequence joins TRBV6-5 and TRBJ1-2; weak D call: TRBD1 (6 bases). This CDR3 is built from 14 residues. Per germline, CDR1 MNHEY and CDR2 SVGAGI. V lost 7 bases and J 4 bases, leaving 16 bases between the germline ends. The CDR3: CASTQDSQRYGYTF. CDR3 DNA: TGTGCCAGCACCCAGGACAGCCAACGCTATGGCTACACCTTC.

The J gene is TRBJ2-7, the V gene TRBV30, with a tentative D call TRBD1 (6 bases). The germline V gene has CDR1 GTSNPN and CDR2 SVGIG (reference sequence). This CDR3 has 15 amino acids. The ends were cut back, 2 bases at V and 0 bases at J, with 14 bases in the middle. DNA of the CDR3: TGTGCCTGGAGTCCTCCGGGACATAGCTCCTACGAGCAGTACGTC. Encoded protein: CAWSPPGHSSYEQYV.

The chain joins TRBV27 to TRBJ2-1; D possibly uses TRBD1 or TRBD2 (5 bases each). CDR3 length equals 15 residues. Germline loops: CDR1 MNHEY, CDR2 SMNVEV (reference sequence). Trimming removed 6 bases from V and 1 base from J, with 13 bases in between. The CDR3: CASSGTLGSYNEQFF. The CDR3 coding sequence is TGTGCCAGCAGCGGGACGCTCGGATCCTACAATGAGCAGTTCTTC.

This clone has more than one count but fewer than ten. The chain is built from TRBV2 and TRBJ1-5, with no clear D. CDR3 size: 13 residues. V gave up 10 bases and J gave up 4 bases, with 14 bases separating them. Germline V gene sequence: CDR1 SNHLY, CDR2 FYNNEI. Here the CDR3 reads CATRAQANQPQHF. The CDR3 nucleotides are TGTGCCACGCGGGCCCAGGCGAATCAGCCCCAGCATTTT. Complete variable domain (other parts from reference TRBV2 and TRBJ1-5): EPEVTQTPSHQVTQMGQEVILRCVPISNHLYFYWYRQILGQKVEFLVSFYNNEISEKSEIFDDQFSVERPDGSNFTLKIRSTKLEDSAMYFCATRAQANQPQHFGDGTRLSIL.